This is a list of T cell receptor beta chains from one sample in a study of T cells after yellow fever vaccination. One entry per CDR3 protein, called by TCRdb with MiXCR from the 5' RACE reads. The sample includes 300,000 to 400,000 distinct CDR3 sequences, approximately 12% of them seen just once. This specimen was CD4+ T cells sorted from PBMCs, taken 15 days after the yellow fever booster vaccination. All receptors derive from a young man who received the YFV17D yellow fever vaccine. CDR3s include the opening cysteine and the closing phenylalanine or tryptophan. A D gene is named only where the DNA matches it firmly. Only some rows state a clone size, as once, few, many or a class for expanded clones.

>NA|TRBV25-1|TRBJ1-4|13|many
CASSGSPNEKLFF
TGTGCCAGCAGTGGGAGTCCTAATGAAAAACTGTTTTTT
>NA|TRBV29-1|TRBJ1-1|12|NA
CSALDRRVVAFF
TGCAGCGCCCTGGACCGAAGGGTGGTAGCTTTCTTT
>NA|TRBV5-1|TRBJ2-2|14|many
CASSPYSYTGELFF
TGCGCCAGCAGCCCGTACTCTTACACCGGGGAGCTGTTTTTT
>TRBD1|TRBV24-1|TRBJ2-1|13|NA
CATAGTVLDEQFF
TGTGCCACCGCTGGGACAGTCCTCGATGAGCAGTTCTTC
>TRBD1|TRBV6-6|TRBJ1-2|14|NA
CASSYGDRGGGYTF
TGTGCCAGCAGTTACGGAGACAGGGGTGGTGGCTACACCTTC
>TRBD1|TRBV19|TRBJ1-1|13|few
CASIRTGGTEAFF
TGTGCCAGTATCCGGACAGGGGGCACTGAAGCTTTCTTT
>TRBD1|TRBV6-2/TRBV6-3|TRBJ1-1|16|NA
CASTTGTGNLNTEAFF
TGTGCCAGCACCACCGGGACAGGGAATCTGAACACTGAAGCTTTCTTT
>NA|TRBV27|TRBJ2-5|11|NA
CASSTKETQYF
TGTGCCAGCAGTACGAAAGAGACCCAGTACTTC
>NA|TRBV2|TRBJ1-2|13|NA
CASSSASSYGYTF
TGTGCCAGCTCCTCAGCAAGCAGCTATGGCTACACCTTC
>NA|TRBV4-2|TRBJ1-3|17|few
CASSQEGHSLSGNTIYF
TGTGCCAGCAGCCAAGAGGGACATTCTCTCTCTGGAAACACCATATATTTT